This record concerns one T cell receptor beta chain sequence. It has no known antigen specificity. Qualities for individual bases were not recorded, and no much larger clone is one base off. The source of the sample is a study of blood T cell repertoires in COVID-19 (dated by TCRdb to about 2020). For the study in its entirety: Samples from collaborators originated in the United States, Italy and Spain and spanned both the acute and convalescent phases of COVID-19. The prospective study material was composed of cDNA or gDNA derived from T cells, B-cell-depleted T cells, or PBMCs. The dataset comprised deeply sampled blood TCRbeta repertoires from subjects exposed to, actively infected with, or recovered from COVID-19. A freely available public database, intended as a resource for researchers studying the immune response to SARS-CoV-2, is where the repertoires were released. The samples were drawn from two sources: the first 160 participants of the ongoing ImmuneRACE study, and fewer than 1,500 subjects contributed by 6 global collaborators. Sample metadata almost always included a de-identified subject ID, COVID-19 status, age in years and sex. HLA class I and class II types, where available, came from metadata supplied by the sample provider rather than from assay-based typing.

TCRbeta CDR3 regions were amplified from genomic DNA by means of the immunoSEQ Assay, a bias-controlled multiplex PCR. The authors' analysis ran thus. The number of nucleated cells in each sample was estimated by amplification of reference gene primers within the assay. To quantify the absolute abundance of each unique TCRbeta CDR3 rearrangement, sequence reads were collapsed and filtered. For each sample, productive Simpson clonality was calculated as the square root of Simpson's diversity index across productive rearrangements. In its TCRdb copy, this immuneACCESS table keeps in-frame sequences only and misses some clones. Where compared with another copy, unresolved V genes explain less than half of these, and the others have no known cause. The DNA was the basis for D and trimming; V, J and clone size are from that table. The sample table lists 84,000 or so clones, just under 80% of them with a count of one. Just over 35% of the sample belongs to the ten largest clones.

The investigation overall reported the following: The amount of clinical and demographic metadata varied by source and participant and was provided uncurated.

V is trimmed back by 8 bases and J by 1 base, and the junction contains 9 bases that no gene match accounts for. From the cysteine through the phenylalanine, the CDR3 covers 15 amino acids. Of the read, only the CDR3 DNA is kept; its 45 bases are in frame from base 1. Via the germline V gene (reference sequence), CDR1 is MNHEY and CDR2 SMNVEV. In Seattle, one collaborating source enrolled patients while the infection was active and tracked those patients longitudinally over the course of disease. The collaborating institutions used their own protocols to collect whole blood in K2EDTA tubes. Collaborator samples were shipped for TCRbeta analysis as frozen whole blood, isolated PBMCs, or DNA extracted from either sample type.

The sequence was collected from a man in his fifties or sixties with COVID-19, enrolled during active disease. The chain links TRBV27 with TRBJ1-2, with TRBD1 matching 8 junction bases. The specimen was peripheral blood. DNA sequence: TGTGCCAGCGGGGGACAGGCGACATTTAACTATGGCTACACCTTC. This translates into CASGGQATFNYGYTF.